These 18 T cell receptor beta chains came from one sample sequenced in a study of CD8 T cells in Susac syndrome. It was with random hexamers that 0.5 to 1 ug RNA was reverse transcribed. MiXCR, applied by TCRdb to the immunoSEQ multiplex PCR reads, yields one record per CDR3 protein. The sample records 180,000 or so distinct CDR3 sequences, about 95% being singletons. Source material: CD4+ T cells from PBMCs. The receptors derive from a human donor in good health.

CDR3 loop: CSAEETGPGGEQFF. DNA of the CDR3: TGCAGTGCTGAAGAGACAGGGCCAGGGGGTGAGCAGTTCTTC. The chain has TRBV20-1 and TRBJ2-1, with TRBD1 matching 7 bases. The CDR3 contains 14 residues. The V and J ends lost 5 bases and 9 bases, in that order; junction bases with no gene match: 13. Per the germline V gene, CDR1 is DFQATT and CDR2 is SNEGSKA (reference sequence).

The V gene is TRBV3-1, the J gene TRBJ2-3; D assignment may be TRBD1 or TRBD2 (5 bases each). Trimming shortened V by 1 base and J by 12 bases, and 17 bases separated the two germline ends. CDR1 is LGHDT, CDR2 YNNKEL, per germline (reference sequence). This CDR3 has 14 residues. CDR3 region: CASSQGLRDQLQYF. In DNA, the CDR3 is TGTGCCAGCAGCCAAGGTCTCCGGGACCAACTTCAGTATTTT.

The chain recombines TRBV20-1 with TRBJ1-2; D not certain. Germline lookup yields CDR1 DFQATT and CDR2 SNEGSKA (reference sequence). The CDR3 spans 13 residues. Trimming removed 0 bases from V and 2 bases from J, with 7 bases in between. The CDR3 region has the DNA TGCAGTGCTAGAGATCCATACAACTATGGCTACACCTTC. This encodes CSARDPYNYGYTF.

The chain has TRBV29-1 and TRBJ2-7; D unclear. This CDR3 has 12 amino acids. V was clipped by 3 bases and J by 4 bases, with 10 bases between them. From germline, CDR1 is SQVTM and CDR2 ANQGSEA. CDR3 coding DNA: TGCAGCGTTGAGGGTAGCCTATACGAGCAGTACTTC. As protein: CSVEGSLYEQYF.

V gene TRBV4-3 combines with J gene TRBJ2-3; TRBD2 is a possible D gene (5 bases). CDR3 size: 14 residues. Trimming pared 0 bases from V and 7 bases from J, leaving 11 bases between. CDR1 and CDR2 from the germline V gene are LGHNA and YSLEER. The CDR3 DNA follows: TGCGCCAGCAGCCAAGAAGGACTTACCTATACGCAGTATTTT. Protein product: CASSQEGLTYTQYF.

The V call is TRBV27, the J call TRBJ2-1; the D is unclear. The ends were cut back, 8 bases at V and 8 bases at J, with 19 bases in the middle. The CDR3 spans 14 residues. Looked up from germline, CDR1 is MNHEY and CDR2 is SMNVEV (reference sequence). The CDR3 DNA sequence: TGTGCCAGCCAAAAGAAGTTCCCGGTGGATGAGCAGTTCTTC. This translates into CASQKKFPVDEQFF.

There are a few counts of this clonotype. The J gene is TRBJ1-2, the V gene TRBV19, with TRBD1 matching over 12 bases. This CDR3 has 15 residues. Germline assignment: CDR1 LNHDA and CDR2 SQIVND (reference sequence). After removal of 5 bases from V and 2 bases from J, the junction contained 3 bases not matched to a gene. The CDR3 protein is CASSLGQGANYGYTF. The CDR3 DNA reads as TGTGCCAGTAGTTTGGGACAGGGGGCGAACTATGGCTACACCTTC.

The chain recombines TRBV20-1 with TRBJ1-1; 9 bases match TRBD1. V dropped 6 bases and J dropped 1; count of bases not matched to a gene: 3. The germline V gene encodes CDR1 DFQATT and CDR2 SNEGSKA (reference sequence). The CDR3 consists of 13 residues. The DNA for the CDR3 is TGCAGTGCGCCGGGACAGGGGAACACTGAAGCTTTCTTT. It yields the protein CSAPGQGNTEAFF.

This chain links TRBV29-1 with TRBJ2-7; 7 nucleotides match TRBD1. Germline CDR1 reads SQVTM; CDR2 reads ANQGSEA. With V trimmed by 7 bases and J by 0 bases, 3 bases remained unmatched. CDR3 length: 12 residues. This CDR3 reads CSDRGTSYEQYF. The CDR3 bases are TGCAGCGACAGGGGAACCTCCTACGAGCAGTACTTC.

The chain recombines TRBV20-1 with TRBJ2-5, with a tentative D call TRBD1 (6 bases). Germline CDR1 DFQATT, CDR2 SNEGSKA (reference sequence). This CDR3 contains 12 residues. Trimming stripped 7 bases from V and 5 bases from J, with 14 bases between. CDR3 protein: CSVVGGAETQYF. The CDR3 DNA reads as TGCAGTGTTGTTGGGGGCGCGGAGACCCAGTACTTC.

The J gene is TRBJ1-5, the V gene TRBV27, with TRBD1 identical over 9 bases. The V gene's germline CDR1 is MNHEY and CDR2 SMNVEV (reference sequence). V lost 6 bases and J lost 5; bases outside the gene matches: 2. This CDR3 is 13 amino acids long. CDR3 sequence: CASRRQGDQPQHF. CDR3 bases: TGTGCCAGCAGACGACAGGGGGATCAGCCCCAGCATTTT.

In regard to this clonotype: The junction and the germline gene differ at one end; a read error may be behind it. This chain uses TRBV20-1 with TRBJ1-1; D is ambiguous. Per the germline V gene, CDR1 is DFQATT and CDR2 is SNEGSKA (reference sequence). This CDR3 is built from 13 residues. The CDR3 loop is CSASANMNTEVFF. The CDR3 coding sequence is TGCAGTGCTAGCGCCAACATGAACACTGAAGTTTTCTTT.

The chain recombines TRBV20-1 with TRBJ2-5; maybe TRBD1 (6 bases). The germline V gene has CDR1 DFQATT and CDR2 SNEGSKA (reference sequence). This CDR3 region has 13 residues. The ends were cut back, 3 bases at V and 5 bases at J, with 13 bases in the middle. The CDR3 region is CSASPTGSETQYF. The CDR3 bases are TGCAGTGCTAGCCCTACAGGGAGCGAGACCCAGTACTTC.

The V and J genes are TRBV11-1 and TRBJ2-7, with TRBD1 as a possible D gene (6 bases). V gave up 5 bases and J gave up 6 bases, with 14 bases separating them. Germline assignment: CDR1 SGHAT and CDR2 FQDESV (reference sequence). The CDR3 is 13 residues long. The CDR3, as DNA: TGTGCCAGCAGCCTGTGGACAGTCGGCGAGCAGTACTTC. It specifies CASSLWTVGEQYF.

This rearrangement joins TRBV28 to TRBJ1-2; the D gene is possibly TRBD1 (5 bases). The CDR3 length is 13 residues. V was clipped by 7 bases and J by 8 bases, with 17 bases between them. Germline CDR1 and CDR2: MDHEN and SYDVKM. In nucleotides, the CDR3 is TGTGCCAGCATCACGGGGCAGGGCGGAGGCTACACCTTC. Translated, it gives CASITGQGGGYTF.

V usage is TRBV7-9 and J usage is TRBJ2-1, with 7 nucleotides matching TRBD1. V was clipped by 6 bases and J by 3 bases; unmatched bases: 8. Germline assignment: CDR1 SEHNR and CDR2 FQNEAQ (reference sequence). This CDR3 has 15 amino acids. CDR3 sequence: CASSYLRDSYNEQFF. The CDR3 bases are TGTGCCAGCAGTTATCTACGGGACAGCTACAATGAGCAGTTCTTC.

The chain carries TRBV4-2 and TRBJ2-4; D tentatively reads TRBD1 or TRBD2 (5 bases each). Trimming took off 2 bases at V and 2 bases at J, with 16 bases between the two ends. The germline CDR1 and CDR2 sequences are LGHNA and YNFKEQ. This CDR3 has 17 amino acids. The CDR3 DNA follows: TGTGCCAGCAGCCAACTGGGAGAGGGGATGACCAAAAACATTCAGTACTTC. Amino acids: CASSQLGEGMTKNIQYF.

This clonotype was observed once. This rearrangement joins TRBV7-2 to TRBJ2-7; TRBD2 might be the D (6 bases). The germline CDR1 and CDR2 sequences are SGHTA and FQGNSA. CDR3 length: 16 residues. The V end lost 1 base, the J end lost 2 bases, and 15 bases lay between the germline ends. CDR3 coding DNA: TGTGCCAGCAGCTTAGTCTCGGCGGGAAATCCCTACGAGCAGTACTTC. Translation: CASSLVSAGNPYEQYF.